The next 30 T cell receptor beta chains were all read from a single sample in a study of STAT5B mutations in CD4+ large granular lymphocyte leukemia. Using immunoSEQ multiplex PCR, the repertoire was profiled, and TCRdb retains in-frame clones only, with some absent. The data hold some 41,000 clones, with 81% observed a single time. Input material: CD4+ T cells from blood buffy coats. The receptors were sampled from a human donor in good health.

The V call is TRBV6-5, the J call TRBJ1-4; D remains ambiguous. Per germline, CDR1 MNHEY and CDR2 SVGAGI. The length of the CDR3 is 12 residues. V was pared by 6 bases and J by 10 bases, with 12 bases between. The CDR3 bases are TGTGCCAGCAGCCATCAGCCGGGAAAACTGTTTTTT. Protein product: CASSHQPGKLFF.

This clone was observed a single time. The DNA of the CDR3 is TGTGCCAGCAGCTTAGGGGGTGTGGAGACCCAGTACTTC. This gives the protein CASSLGGVETQYF. The rearrangement uses TRBV11-3 and TRBJ2-5, with D hard to call. Germline V CDR1 and CDR2: SGHNT, YENEEA. The CDR3 spans 13 residues. V lost 1 base to trimming and J lost 5 bases, with 8 bases between them.

The chain combines TRBV7-9 with TRBJ2-2; either TRBD1 or TRBD2 may supply D (5 bases each). Looked up from germline, CDR1 is SEHNR and CDR2 is FQNEAQ (reference sequence). This CDR3 region has 15 residues. Trimming stripped 5 bases from V and 2 bases from J, with 12 bases between. The CDR3 loop is CASSHRDGNTGELFF. Here the CDR3 DNA reads TGTGCCAGCAGCCACCGGGACGGAAACACCGGGGAGCTGTTTTTT.

V and J are TRBV6-6 and TRBJ2-7; 8 bases align to TRBD1. CDR3 length: 16 residues. Germline values: CDR1 MNHNY, CDR2 SVGAGI (reference sequence). V shed 10 bases and J 0 bases; nucleotides not matched to a gene: 14. The DNA for the CDR3 is TGTGCCAACTGTACGACAGGGGCGGTGAGCTCCTACGAGCAGTACTTC. It yields the protein CANCTTGAVSSYEQYF.

This chain connects TRBV19 to TRBJ2-3; D not resolved. V lost 5 bases to trimming and J lost 1 base, with 7 bases between them. The CDR3 loop spans 13 amino acids. Germline values: CDR1 LNHDA, CDR2 SQIVND (reference sequence). The CDR3 sequence: CASSPQRTDTQYF. CDR3 coding DNA: TGTGCCAGTAGTCCCCAACGCACAGATACGCAGTATTTT.

This chain joins TRBV2 and TRBJ2-7; 7 nucleotides align to TRBD1. The CDR3 contains 14 residues. Per germline, CDR1 SNHLY and CDR2 FYNNEI. After removal of 6 bases from V and 6 bases from J, the junction contained 11 bases not matched to a gene. The CDR3 protein is CASREGQNPFEQYF. For the CDR3, the DNA is TGTGCCAGCAGAGAGGGACAGAACCCCTTCGAGCAGTACTTC.

The CDR3 protein is CSVEEGGWETQYF. Written as DNA, the CDR3 is TGCAGCGTTGAGGAAGGGGGCTGGGAGACCCAGTACTTC. The chain joins TRBV29-1 to TRBJ2-5; 7 bases align to TRBD1. Trimming took 3 bases from V and 5 from J; bases not matched to a gene: 6. Germline V gene lookup returns CDR1 SQVTM and CDR2 ANQGSEA. CDR3 length: 13 amino acids.

The chain uses TRBV13 and TRBJ2-1, with D unresolved. Germline V gene sequence: CDR1 PRHDT, CDR2 FYEKMQ (reference sequence). The CDR3 is made up of 14 amino acids. The ends were cut back, 5 bases at V and 7 bases at J, with 15 bases in the middle. As DNA, the CDR3 is TGTGCCAGCAGCCCAAGGCCACTCACGAATGAGCAGTTCTTC. This translates into CASSPRPLTNEQFF.

The chain couples TRBV2 to TRBJ1-6, with TRBD1 as a possible D gene (5 bases). The CDR3 sequence is 17 residues long. The V gene's germline CDR1 is SNHLY and CDR2 FYNNEI. Trimming took off 1 base at V and 1 base at J, with 11 bases between the two ends. CDR3 protein: CASSEGQQRSYNSPLHF. CDR3 bases: TGTGCCAGCAGTGAAGGACAGCAGCGGTCCTATAATTCACCCCTCCACTTT. Full variable domain (rest looked up from reference TRBV2 and TRBJ1-6): EPEVTQTPSHQVTQMGQEVILRCVPISNHLYFYWYRQILGQKVEFLVSFYNNEISEKSEIFDDQFSVERPDGSNFTLKIRSTKLEDSAMYFCASSEGQQRSYNSPLHFGNGTRLTVT.

This sequence joins TRBV27 and TRBJ2-1; TRBD1 matches 9 bases. J was trimmed by 10 bases and V by 6 bases; bases with no gene match: 13. The CDR3 extends over 15 amino acids. The germline gives CDR1 MNHEY, CDR2 SMNVEV (reference sequence). The CDR3 here is CASRTLPGQGNEQFF. DNA for the CDR3: TGTGCCAGCAGAACCCTCCCGGGACAGGGAAACGAGCAGTTCTTC.

The chain joins TRBV11-3 to TRBJ2-7, with 12 bases aligning to TRBD2. This CDR3 comprises 13 residues. CDR1 and CDR2 from the germline V gene are SGHNT and YENEEA. The ends lost 6 bases at V and 4 bases at J; junction bases unmatched: 1. CDR3 protein: CASRGLAGYEQYF. The CDR3 nucleotides are TGTGCCAGCAGAGGACTAGCGGGATACGAGCAGTACTTC.

With respect to this clone: Germline and junction disagree at one end, which may indicate a read error. Other DNA sequences from this sample encode an identical CDR3 as well. The chain joins TRBV2 to TRBJ2-7; D is unresolved. The CDR3 is made up of 10 amino acids. Germline CDR1 is SNHLY and CDR2 is FYNNEI. The CDR3 sequence is CASRGYEQYF. In nucleotides, the CDR3 is TGTGCCAGCAGGGGATACGAGCAGTATTTC.

This chain links TRBV2 with TRBJ2-1; D uncertain. The CDR3 sequence is 14 residues long. The germline V gene encodes CDR1 SNHLY and CDR2 FYNNEI. V shed 3 bases and J shed 2 bases, with 8 bases lying between them. CDR3 protein: CASSDRKTYNEQFF. In nucleotides, the CDR3 is TGTGCCAGCAGTGACAGGAAAACCTACAATGAGCAGTTCTTC.

The CDR3 is CAISAGAEGTGELFF. The CDR3 region has the DNA TGTGCCATCAGTGCTGGGGCGGAGGGAACCGGGGAGCTGTTTTTT. The J gene is TRBJ2-2, the V gene TRBV10-3; a possible D gene is TRBD2 (6 bases). Germline CDR1 ENHRY, CDR2 SYGVKD. Between the trimmed V and J ends, which lost 4 bases and 5 bases, there was a span of 14 bases. This CDR3 has 15 residues.

The rearrangement links TRBV7-2 to TRBJ2-1; 9 bases match TRBD2. This CDR3 spans 15 amino acids. CDR1 and CDR2 from the germline V gene are SGHTA and FQGNSA. V dropped 1 base and J dropped 7; count of bases not matched to a gene: 5. The CDR3 loop reads CASSLELAGHNEQFF. The CDR3 DNA reads TGTGCCAGCAGCTTAGAACTAGCGGGTCATAATGAGCAGTTCTTC. The whole variable domain, filled in from reference TRBV7-2 and TRBJ2-1, reads GAGVSQSPSNKVTEKGKDVELRCDPISGHTALYWYRQSLGQGLEFLIYFQGNSAPDKSGLPSDRFSAERTGGSVSTLTIQRTQQEDSAVYLCASSLELAGHNEQFFGPGTRLTVL.

This sequence joins TRBV30 and TRBJ1-1, with 7 positions matching TRBD1. The CDR3 is 14 amino acids. Germline V CDR1 and CDR2: GTSNPN, SVGIG (reference sequence). Trimming took 2 bases from V and 3 from J; bases not matched to a gene: 6. This chain's CDR3 is CAWSRGTADTEAFF. For the CDR3, the DNA is TGTGCCTGGAGTAGAGGGACAGCCGACACTGAAGCTTTCTTT.

This clone was found a few times. The V and J genes are TRBV18 and TRBJ2-7; the D gene is possibly TRBD1 (5 bases). CDR1 KGHSH and CDR2 LQKENI come from the germline V gene. Between the trimmed V and J ends, which lost 4 bases and 6 bases, there was a span of 13 bases. The CDR3 loop spans 13 amino acids. CDR3 in amino acids: CASSREGRGEQYF. The CDR3, as DNA: TGTGCCAGCTCACGGGAAGGAAGGGGCGAGCAGTACTTC.

The chain has TRBV9 and TRBJ2-1, with 11 positions matching TRBD2. This CDR3 spans 15 amino acids. CDR1 is SGDLS and CDR2 is YYNGEE in the germline V gene. V shed 2 bases and J 5 bases; nucleotides not matched to a gene: 3. Written as DNA, the CDR3 is TGTGCCAGCAGCGTTCTAGCGGGAGGCCACAATGAGCAGTTCTTC. The encoded protein is CASSVLAGGHNEQFF.

V is TRBV6-4 and J is TRBJ1-1; D is possibly TRBD1 (5 bases). The CDR3 is 13 amino acids. V was shortened by 3 bases and J by 1 base, with 6 bases between the two germline ends. CDR1 and CDR2 from the germline V gene are MRHNA and SNTAGT. The CDR3 here is CASSEQGNTEAFF. CDR3 DNA: TGTGCCAGCAGTGAGCAGGGGAACACTGAAGCTTTCTTT.

The chain uses TRBV5-6 and TRBJ2-7; TRBD2 agrees at 7 bases. From germline, CDR1 is SGHDT and CDR2 YYEEEE. After removal of 7 bases from V and 6 bases from J, the junction contained 13 bases not matched to a gene. This CDR3 has 14 residues. The CDR3 loop reads CASFQTSMGLEQYF. CDR3 sequence (DNA): TGTGCCAGCTTCCAGACTAGCATGGGCCTCGAGCAGTACTTC.

The chain recombines TRBV19 with TRBJ1-2; D might be TRBD1 (5 bases). Germline values: CDR1 LNHDA, CDR2 SQIVND (reference sequence). Trimming took 3 bases from V and 8 from J, leaving 31 bases between them. The CDR3 is made up of 19 amino acids. Written as DNA, the CDR3 is TGTGCCAGTAGTATGGGGCGGGCAGAGTCTCCCTTTGTTGCGGAGGGCTACACCTTC. As protein: CASSMGRAESPFVAEGYTF.

The chain joins TRBV10-3 to TRBJ2-3; TRBD2 might be the D (6 bases). Germline CDR1 ENHRY, CDR2 SYGVKD. This CDR3 has 14 amino acids. Trimming cost V 3 bases and J 6 bases, with 13 bases left between them. For the CDR3, the DNA is TGTGCCATCAGTGAAGGGACTCCCTCCGATACGCAGTATTTT. This translates into CAISEGTPSDTQYF.

This clone was detected once. The chain joins TRBV4-3 to TRBJ2-6, with D hard to call. CDR3 size: 14 residues. CDR1 and CDR2 from the germline V gene are LGHNA and YSLEER. Trimming pared 8 bases from V and 0 bases from J, leaving 8 bases between. This CDR3 is CASARFSGANVLTF. CDR3 bases: TGCGCCAGCGCCAGGTTCTCTGGGGCCAACGTCCTGACTTTC.

This clone was detected only once. One end of the junction fails to match germline, which may point to a read error. The chain uses TRBV30 and TRBJ1-2; 9 bases are a match to TRBD1. Germline V lookup: CDR1 GTSNPN, CDR2 SVGIG (reference sequence). This CDR3 is built from 13 residues. The CDR3 spells CAGSRTGVYGYTF. DNA of the CDR3: TGTGCCGGGAGCCGGACAGGGGTTTATGGCTACACCTTC.

The chain is built from TRBV30 and TRBJ2-1, with D hard to call. The germline V gene encodes CDR1 GTSNPN and CDR2 SVGIG (reference sequence). The CDR3 has 14 residues. The V and J ends lost 3 bases and 7 bases respectively, with 16 bases between them. CDR3 bases: TGTGCCTGGAGCGGGCTGGCTAGTTATAATGAGCAGTTCTTC. Amino acid sequence: CAWSGLASYNEQFF.

V and J are TRBV27 and TRBJ1-1; the match to TRBD1 covers 7 bases. J lost 1 base, V lost 4 bases, and 3 bases had no gene match. The CDR3 covers 14 residues. Germline CDR1 and CDR2: MNHEY and SMNVEV (reference sequence). The chain's CDR3 is CASSYRTGNTEAFF. The CDR3 DNA follows: TGTGCCAGCAGTTATCGGACAGGGAACACTGAAGCTTTCTTT.

Details on this clone: One junction end disagrees with the germline gene, perhaps due to a read error. This chain connects TRBV2 to TRBJ1-3; D remains unclear. From germline, CDR1 is SNHLY and CDR2 FYNNEI. CDR3 length: 13 residues. This chain's CDR3 is CASREDSGNTIYF. The CDR3 DNA sequence: TGTGCCAGCAGAGAAGACTCTGGAAACACCATATATTTT.

The chain has TRBV6-1 and TRBJ2-1, with 8 nucleotides matching TRBD1. This CDR3 comprises 14 residues. J gave up 5 bases and V 7 bases, and 7 bases lay outside the gene matches. Germline CDR1 reads MNHNS; CDR2 reads SASEGT. The CDR3 bases are TGTGCCAGCAATAACAGGGGGGTACACAATGAGCAGTTCTTC. Translating it yields CASNNRGVHNEQFF.

The chain uses TRBV6-1 and TRBJ1-5; no clear D gene. The CDR3 consists of 13 residues. V shed 7 bases and J shed 0 bases, with 7 bases lying between them. Germline V CDR1 and CDR2: MNHNS, SASEGT. The CDR3 nucleotides are TGTGCCAGCACCAGAAATAGCAATCAGCCCCAGCATTTT. This translates into CASTRNSNQPQHF.

The chain combines TRBV7-9 with TRBJ2-1; perhaps TRBD2 as D (5 bases). This CDR3 spans 19 amino acids. Germline V gene lookup returns CDR1 SEHNR and CDR2 FQNEAQ (reference sequence). Trimming removed 5 bases from V and 0 bases from J, with 23 bases in between. DNA of the CDR3: TGTGCCAGCAGCCCTGACTACCCGACACGGACTGCCTCCTACAATGAGCAGTTCTTC. This gives the protein CASSPDYPTRTASYNEQFF.